The clone carrying this T cell receptor beta chain has just a few counts. Its target is not known. Germline CDR1 and CDR2: SNHLY and FYNNEI. The CDR3 runs to 12 residues. The ends were cut back, 4 bases at V and 11 bases at J, with 14 bases in the middle. TCRdb reanalysed the 5' RACE reads using MiXCR and keeps one entry per CDR3 protein. The sample includes 100,000 to 150,000 distinct CDR3 sequences, roughly 6.2% seen only once; the top ten take roughly 2.2%. The sample is drawn from a study of T-cell memory formation after mild COVID-19. Points from the study as a whole: Pre-infection memory carried some responding clones, suggesting that cross-reactive memory joined.

The specimen was PBMCs or a T cell subset sorted from them (not recorded which). This receptor was taken from an adult woman who had mild COVID-19 (a few samples of this study predate the infection). Cell type and time point are not known. The chain uses TRBV2 and TRBJ1-1; TRBD1 is a possible D gene (6 bases). CDR3 region: CASSGGGRAAFF. The CDR3 coding sequence is TGTGCCAGCAGTGGCGGGGGCAGGGCGGCTTTCTTT.